Sequencing of this T cell receptor (beta chain) was carried out in a study of blood T cell repertoires in COVID-19. Study information: T cells, B-cell-depleted T cells, or PBMCs provided the cDNA or gDNA that served as material.

Original processing notes: Amplification of reference gene primers provided the estimated nucleated cell counts. Clones were sequenced by immunoSEQ multiplex PCR, and TCRdb holds only the in-frame ones, with some missing. V and J calls plus clone size are reproduced from that table; the DNA served to infer D and trimming. Found here are 150,000 to 170,000 clones, 75% to 95% of them singletons; the top ten hold approximately 0.55%. The CDR3 has 14 amino acids. The germline gives CDR1 SGHNT, CDR2 YYREEE (reference sequence). V was clipped by 4 bases and J by 2 bases; unmatched bases: 5. The sequenced material came from peripheral blood. This sequence was found in a man aged 45-65 years with acute or convalescent COVID-19. The rearrangement joins TRBV5-4 to TRBJ1-2, with TRBD1 identical over 7 bases. CDR3 coding DNA: TGTGCCAGCAGCGCCACAGGGGTCAACTATGGCTACACCTTC. Translating gives CASSATGVNYGYTF.